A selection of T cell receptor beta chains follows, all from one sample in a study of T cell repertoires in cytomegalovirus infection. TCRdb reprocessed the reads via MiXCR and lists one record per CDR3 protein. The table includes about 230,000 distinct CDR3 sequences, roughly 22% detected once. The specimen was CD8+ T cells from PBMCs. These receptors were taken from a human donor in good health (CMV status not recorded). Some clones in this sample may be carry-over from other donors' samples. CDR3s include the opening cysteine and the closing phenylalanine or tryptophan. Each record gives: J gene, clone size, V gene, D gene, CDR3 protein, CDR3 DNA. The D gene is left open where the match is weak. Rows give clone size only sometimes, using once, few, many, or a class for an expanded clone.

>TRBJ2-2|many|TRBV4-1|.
CASSQIGGSGELFF
TGCGCCAGCAGCCAAATTGGCGGGTCCGGGGAGCTGTTTTTT
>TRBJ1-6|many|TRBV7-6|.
CASSSQPGRPNSPLHF
TGTGCCAGCAGCTCCCAGCCGGGACGGCCTAATTCACCCCTCCACTTT
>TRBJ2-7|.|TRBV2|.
CASSKGVVYEQYF
TGTGCCAGCAGTAAAGGTGTTGTCTACGAGCAGTACTTC
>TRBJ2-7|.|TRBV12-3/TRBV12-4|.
CASRGLGETEQYF
TGTGCCAGCAGGGGACTTGGGGAAACCGAGCAGTACTTC
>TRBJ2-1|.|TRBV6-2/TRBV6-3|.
CASSYYRPPEQFF
TGTGCCAGCAGTTATTACCGCCCCCCTGAGCAGTTCTTC
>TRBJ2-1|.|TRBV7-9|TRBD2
CASSSRGWSGGAYNEQFF
TGTGCCAGCAGCAGCCGGGGATGGAGCGGGGGAGCCTACAATGAGCAGTTCTTC
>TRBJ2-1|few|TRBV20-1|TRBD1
CSAFTQGAYEQFF
TGCAGTGCTTTCACACAGGGGGCCTATGAGCAGTTCTTC
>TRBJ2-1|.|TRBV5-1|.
CASSVGVNEQFF
TGCGCCAGCAGCGTGGGGGTCAATGAGCAGTTCTTC
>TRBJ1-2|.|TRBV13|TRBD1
CASSLTGTDTYTF
TGTGCCAGCAGCTTAACCGGGACAGATACCTACACCTTC
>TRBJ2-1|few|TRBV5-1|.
CASSLHPGGNEQFF
TGCGCCAGCAGCTTGCATCCGGGTGGTAATGAGCAGTTCTTC
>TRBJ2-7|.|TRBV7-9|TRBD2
CASSDTSGGAREQYF
TGTGCCAGCAGCGATACTAGCGGGGGGGCCCGGGAGCAGTACTTC
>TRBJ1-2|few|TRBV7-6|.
CASSSRRDPGGYTF
TGTGCCAGCAGCTCACGAAGGGACCCGGGCGGCTACACCTTC
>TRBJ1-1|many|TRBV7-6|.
CASSFSETGNTEAFF
TGTGCCAGCAGCTTTTCTGAGACAGGGAACACTGAAGCTTTCTTT
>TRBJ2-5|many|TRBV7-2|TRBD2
CASSLVEASGNGETQYF
TGTGCCAGCAGCTTGGTTGAGGCTAGCGGCAACGGGGAGACCCAGTACTTC
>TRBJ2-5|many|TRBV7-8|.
CASSFPLETQYF
TGTGCCAGCAGCTTCCCCTTGGAGACCCAGTACTTC
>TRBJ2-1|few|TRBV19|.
CASRTQGGSYNEQFF
TGTGCCAGCCGGACCCAGGGCGGTTCCTACAATGAGCAGTTCTTC
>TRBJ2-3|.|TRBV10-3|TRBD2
CAISEGSGGITDTQYF
TGTGCCATCAGTGAGGGGAGCGGGGGTATCACAGATACGCAGTATTTT
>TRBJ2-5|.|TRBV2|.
CASRVRRNQETQYF
TGTGCCAGCAGAGTTAGACGTAACCAAGAGACCCAGTACTTC
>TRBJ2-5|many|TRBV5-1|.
CASSLASEETQYF
TGCGCCAGCAGCTTGGCTAGCGAGGAGACCCAGTACTTC
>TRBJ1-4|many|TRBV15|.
CATSSRLGKDEKLFF
TGTGCCACCAGCAGCCGTCTCGGCAAGGATGAAAAACTGTTTTTT
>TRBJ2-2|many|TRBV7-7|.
CASSLGPYTGELFF
TGTGCCAGCAGCTTGGGTCCGTACACCGGGGAGCTGTTTTTT
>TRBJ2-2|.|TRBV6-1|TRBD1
CASRAQGVTGELFF
TGTGCCAGCAGGGCACAGGGGGTCACCGGGGAGCTGTTTTTT
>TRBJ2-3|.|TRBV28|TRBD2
CASSPLASGSTDTQYF
TGTGCCAGCAGTCCCCTGGCTAGCGGGAGCACAGATACGCAGTATTTT
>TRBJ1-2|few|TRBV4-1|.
CASSQPNRGNYGYTF
TGCGCCAGCAGCCAACCAAACCGGGGGAACTATGGCTACACCTTC
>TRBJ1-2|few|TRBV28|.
CASSLQGRDGYTF
TGTGCCAGCAGTTTACAGGGGCGGGATGGCTACACCTTC
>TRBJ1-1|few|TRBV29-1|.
CSAPGDGTEAFF
TGCAGCGCCCCGGGGGACGGCACTGAAGCTTTCTTT
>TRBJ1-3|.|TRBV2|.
CASRAPSRMEGNTIHF
TGTGCCAGCAGGGCCCCCAGCAGAATGGAAGGAAACACCATACATTTT
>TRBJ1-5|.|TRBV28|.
CAGSFPTGPNQPQHF
TGTGCCGGCAGTTTTCCCACGGGACCCAATCAGCCCCAGCATTTT
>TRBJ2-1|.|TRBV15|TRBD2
CATSRVGTSGYNEQFF
TGTGCCACCAGCAGAGTAGGGACTAGCGGTTATAATGAGCAGTTCTTC
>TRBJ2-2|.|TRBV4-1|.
CASSESPGVYTGELFF
TGCGCCAGCAGCGAAAGCCCAGGGGTTTATACCGGGGAGCTGTTTTTT
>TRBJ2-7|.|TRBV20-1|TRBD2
CSARSISGGDYEQYF
TGCAGTGCTAGGTCCATTAGCGGGGGGGACTACGAGCAGTACTTC
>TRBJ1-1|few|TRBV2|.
CASSGLRDKNTEAFF
TGTGCCAGCAGTGGATTGCGGGACAAGAACACTGAAGCTTTCTTT
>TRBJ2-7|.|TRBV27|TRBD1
CASRGTGGWWEQYF
TGTGCCAGCCGCGGGACAGGGGGTTGGTGGGAGCAGTACTTC
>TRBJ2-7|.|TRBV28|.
CASSSASRAYEQYF
TGTGCCAGCAGTTCGGCTAGTCGCGCCTACGAGCAGTACTTC
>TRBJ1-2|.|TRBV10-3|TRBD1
CAISDGTGPRYGYTF
TGTGCCATCAGTGATGGGACAGGTCCCCGCTATGGCTACACCTTC
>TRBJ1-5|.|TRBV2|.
CASRAWASNQPQHF
TGTGCCAGCAGGGCCTGGGCGAGCAATCAGCCCCAGCATTTT
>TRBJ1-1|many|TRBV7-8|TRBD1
CASSLVTGGEAFF
TGTGCCAGCAGCTTAGTGACAGGGGGCGAAGCTTTCTTT
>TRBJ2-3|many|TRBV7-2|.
CASSLAGILAPDTQYF
TGTGCCAGCAGCTTAGCGGGGATCCTAGCACCAGATACGCAGTATTTT
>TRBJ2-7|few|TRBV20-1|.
CSARGKNWSSIYYEQYF
TGCAGTGCTAGAGGGAAGAACTGGTCCTCTATCTACTACGAGCAGTACTTC
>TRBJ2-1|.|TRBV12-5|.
CASASSYNEQFF
TGTGCTAGCGCAAGCTCCTACAATGAGCAGTTCTTC
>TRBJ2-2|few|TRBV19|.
CASTPSYTGELFF
TGTGCCAGTACCCCATCTTACACCGGGGAGCTGTTTTTT
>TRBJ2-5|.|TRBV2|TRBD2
CASSEIAGVTQYF
TGTGCCAGCAGTGAAATAGCGGGGGTGACCCAGTACTTC
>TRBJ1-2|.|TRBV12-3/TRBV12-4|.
CASKEYFSYGYTF
TGTGCCAGCAAAGAATATTTCTCCTATGGCTACACCTTC
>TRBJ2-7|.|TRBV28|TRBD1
CASSLRQGESYEQYF
TGTGCCAGCAGTCTCCGACAGGGGGAATCCTACGAGCAGTACTTC
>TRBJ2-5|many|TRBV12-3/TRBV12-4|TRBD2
CASSPGLAGVGETQYF
TGTGCCAGCAGTCCCGGACTAGCGGGGGTTGGAGAGACCCAGTACTTC
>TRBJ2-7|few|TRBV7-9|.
CASSPLGGKSSYEQYF
TGTGCCAGCAGCCCCTTAGGCGGTAAGAGCTCCTACGAGCAGTACTTC
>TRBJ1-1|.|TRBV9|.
CASRPLLTSEAFF
TGTGCCAGCAGACCTCTTTTAACGTCTGAAGCTTTCTTT
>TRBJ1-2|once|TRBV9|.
CASSSLAGRGYTF
TGTGCCAGCTCGTCCTTAGCGGGCCGTGGCTACACCTTC
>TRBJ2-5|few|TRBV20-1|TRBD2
CSARDLVAGISMETQYF
TGCAGTGCTAGAGATCTGGTAGCGGGGATTTCTATGGAGACCCAGTACTTC
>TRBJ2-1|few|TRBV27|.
CASRKGGGPYNEQFF
TGTGCCAGCAGGAAGGGCGGGGGCCCCTACAATGAGCAGTTCTTC
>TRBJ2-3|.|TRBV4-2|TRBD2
CASSQEAGDLITDTQYF
TGTGCCAGCAGCCAAGAGGCGGGGGATCTGATCACAGATACGCAGTATTTT
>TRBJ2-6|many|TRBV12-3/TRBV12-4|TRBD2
CASSFREGSYSGANVLTF
TGTGCCAGCAGTTTTCGGGAGGGATCTTACTCTGGGGCCAACGTCCTGACTTTC
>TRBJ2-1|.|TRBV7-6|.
CVSSLGSYNEQFF
TGTGTCAGCAGCCTAGGCTCCTACAATGAGCAGTTCTTC
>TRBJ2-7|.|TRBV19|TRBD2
CASSWTSGGRTRSYEQYF
TGTGCCAGTAGTTGGACTAGCGGGGGGAGAACCCGATCCTACGAGCAGTACTTC
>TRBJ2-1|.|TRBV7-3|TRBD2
CASSLTTSGLYNEQFF
TGTGCCAGCAGCCTTACGACTAGCGGCCTCTACAATGAGCAGTTCTTC
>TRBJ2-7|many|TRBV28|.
CASSFLDGSYEQYF
TGTGCCAGCAGTTTCTTGGACGGTTCCTACGAGCAGTACTTC
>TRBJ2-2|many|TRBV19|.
CASSIFGGNTGELFF
TGTGCCAGTAGTATATTCGGGGGGAACACCGGGGAGCTGTTTTTT
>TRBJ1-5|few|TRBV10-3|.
CAISAQNSNQPQHF
TGTGCCATCAGTGCGCAGAATAGCAATCAGCCCCAGCATTTT